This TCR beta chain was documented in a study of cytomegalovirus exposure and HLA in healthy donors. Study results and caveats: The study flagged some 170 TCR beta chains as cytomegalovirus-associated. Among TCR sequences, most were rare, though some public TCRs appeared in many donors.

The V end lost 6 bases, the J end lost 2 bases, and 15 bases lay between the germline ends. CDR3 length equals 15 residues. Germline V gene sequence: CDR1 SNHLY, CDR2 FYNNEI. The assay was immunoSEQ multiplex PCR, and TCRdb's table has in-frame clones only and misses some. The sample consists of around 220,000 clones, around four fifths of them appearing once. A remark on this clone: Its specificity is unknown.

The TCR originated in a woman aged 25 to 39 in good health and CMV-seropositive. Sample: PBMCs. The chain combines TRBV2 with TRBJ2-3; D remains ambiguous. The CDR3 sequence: CASRSPLRTTDTQYF. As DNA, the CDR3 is TGTGCCAGCAGGAGCCCTCTGCGGACCACAGATACGCAGTATTTT.